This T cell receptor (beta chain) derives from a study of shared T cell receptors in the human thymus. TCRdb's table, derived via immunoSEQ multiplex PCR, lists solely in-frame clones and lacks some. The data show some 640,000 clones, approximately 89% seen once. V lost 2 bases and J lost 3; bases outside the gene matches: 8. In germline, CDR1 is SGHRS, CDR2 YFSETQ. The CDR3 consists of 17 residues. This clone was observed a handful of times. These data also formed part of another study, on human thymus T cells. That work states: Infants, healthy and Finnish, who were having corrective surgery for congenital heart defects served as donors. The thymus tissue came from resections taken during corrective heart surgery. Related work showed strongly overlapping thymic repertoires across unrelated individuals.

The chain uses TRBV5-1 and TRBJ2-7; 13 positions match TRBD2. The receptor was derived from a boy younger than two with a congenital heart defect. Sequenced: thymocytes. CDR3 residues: CASSFGTSGTGFYEQYF. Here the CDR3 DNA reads TGCGCCAGCAGCTTTGGGACTAGCGGGACCGGATTCTACGAGCAGTACTTC.